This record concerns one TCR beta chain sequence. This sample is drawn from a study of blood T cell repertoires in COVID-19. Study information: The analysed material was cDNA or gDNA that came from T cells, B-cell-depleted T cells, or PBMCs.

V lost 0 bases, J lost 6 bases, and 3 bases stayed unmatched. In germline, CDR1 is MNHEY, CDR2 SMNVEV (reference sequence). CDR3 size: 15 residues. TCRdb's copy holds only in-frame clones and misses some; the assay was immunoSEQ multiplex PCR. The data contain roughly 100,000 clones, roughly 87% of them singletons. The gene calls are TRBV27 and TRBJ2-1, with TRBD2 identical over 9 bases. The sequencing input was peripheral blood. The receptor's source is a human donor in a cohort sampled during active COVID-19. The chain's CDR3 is CASSLSAGGGNEQFF. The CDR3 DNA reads TGTGCCAGCAGTTTATCCGCGGGGGGGGGCAATGAGCAGTTCTTC.